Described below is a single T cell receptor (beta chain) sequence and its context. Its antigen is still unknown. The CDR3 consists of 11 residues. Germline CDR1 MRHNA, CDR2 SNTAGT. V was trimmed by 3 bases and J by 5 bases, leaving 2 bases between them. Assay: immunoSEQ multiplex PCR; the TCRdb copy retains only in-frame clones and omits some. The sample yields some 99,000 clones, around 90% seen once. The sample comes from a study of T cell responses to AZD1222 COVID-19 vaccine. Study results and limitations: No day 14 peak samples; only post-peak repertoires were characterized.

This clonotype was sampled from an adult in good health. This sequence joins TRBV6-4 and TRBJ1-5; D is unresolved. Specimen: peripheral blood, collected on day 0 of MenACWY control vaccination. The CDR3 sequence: CASSEDQPQHF. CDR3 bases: TGTGCCAGCAGTGAGGATCAGCCCCAGCATTTT.